These T cell receptor beta chains were read from a single sample in a study of cytomegalovirus exposure and HLA in healthy donors. Clones were read by immunoSEQ multiplex PCR, and TCRdb kept only the in-frame ones, dropping some. This listing includes 29,000 or so clones. Sample: PBMCs. All receptors come from a man aged 25 to 40 in good health and CMV-seronegative. The CDR3 runs from the conserved cysteine through the conserved F or W. The order of the fields is V gene, J gene, CDR3 length, D gene, CDR3 DNA, CDR3 protein. The D gene is left open where the match is weak.

V gene: TRBV29-1; J gene: TRBJ2-1; CDR3 length: 16; D gene: TRBD2; CDR3 DNA: TGCAGCGTTGAATCCCACTCCCGGCTAGCGGGAGGTGAGCAGTTCTTC; CDR3 protein: CSVESHSRLAGGEQFF
V gene: TRBV7-6; J gene: TRBJ2-7; CDR3 length: 15; D gene: TRBD1; CDR3 DNA: TGTGCCAGCAGCTTAGCCGGGGACAGGGGGGACGAGCAGTACTTC; CDR3 protein: CASSLAGDRGDEQYF
V gene: TRBV7-6; J gene: TRBJ2-1; CDR3 length: 12; D gene: -; CDR3 DNA: TGTGCCAGCAGCCGACAGGATCGCGAGCAGTTCTTC; CDR3 protein: CASSRQDREQFF
V gene: TRBV28; J gene: TRBJ1-6; CDR3 length: 16; D gene: TRBD1; CDR3 DNA: TGTGCCAGCAGACTCACAGGGGAACCTTATAATTCACCCCTCCACTTT; CDR3 protein: CASRLTGEPYNSPLHF
V gene: TRBV18; J gene: TRBJ2-7; CDR3 length: 14; D gene: TRBD2; CDR3 DNA: TGTGCCAGCTCACCAGGGACTAGCGACCCCGAGCAGTACTTC; CDR3 protein: CASSPGTSDPEQYF
V gene: TRBV4-2; J gene: TRBJ2-3; CDR3 length: 16; D gene: TRBD2; CDR3 DNA: TGTGCCAGCAGCCAAGATCAGCGGGGGGGCCCAGATACGCAGTATTTT; CDR3 protein: CASSQDQRGGPDTQYF
V gene: TRBV2; J gene: TRBJ1-1; CDR3 length: 14; D gene: -; CDR3 DNA: TGTGCCAGCTTGGTTGGACAGCTCTTCACTGAAGCTTTCTTT; CDR3 protein: CASLVGQLFTEAFF
V gene: TRBV7-2; J gene: TRBJ2-7; CDR3 length: 14; D gene: -; CDR3 DNA: TGTGCCAGCGGGCTGGGGGGGGGCCTCTACGAGCAGTACTTC; CDR3 protein: CASGLGGGLYEQYF
V gene: TRBV11-3; J gene: TRBJ1-1; CDR3 length: 14; D gene: -; CDR3 DNA: TGTGCCAGCAGCGACAGGAGAAACAGGGCTGAAGCTTTCTTT; CDR3 protein: CASSDRRNRAEAFF
V gene: TRBV27; J gene: TRBJ2-1; CDR3 length: 13; D gene: -; CDR3 DNA: TGTGCCAGCCTAGGTTCTCTAGCCCATGAGCAGTTCTTC; CDR3 protein: CASLGSLAHEQFF
V gene: TRBV5-6; J gene: TRBJ2-3; CDR3 length: 16; D gene: TRBD1; CDR3 DNA: TGTGCCAGCAGCTCCCTAGGACAGGGGATTTCAGATACGCAGTATTTT; CDR3 protein: CASSSLGQGISDTQYF
V gene: TRBV7-9; J gene: TRBJ2-5; CDR3 length: 10; D gene: -; CDR3 DNA: TGTGCCAGCAGCGAGGAGACCCAGTACTTC; CDR3 protein: CASSEETQYF
V gene: TRBV5-5; J gene: TRBJ2-5; CDR3 length: 14; D gene: -; CDR3 DNA: TGTGCCAGCAGCTTTGGTGGTACAGAGACGACCCAGTACTTC; CDR3 protein: CASSFGGTETTQYF
V gene: TRBV6-4; J gene: TRBJ2-6; CDR3 length: 15; D gene: -; CDR3 DNA: TGTGCCAGCAGTGCACAGGGCTCTGGGGCCAACGTCCTGACTTTC; CDR3 protein: CASSAQGSGANVLTF
V gene: TRBV19; J gene: TRBJ2-1; CDR3 length: 15; D gene: -; CDR3 DNA: TGTGCCAGTAGTTTTGGGAGCGGATTGGGCAATGAGCAGTTCTTC; CDR3 protein: CASSFGSGLGNEQFF
V gene: TRBV6-1; J gene: TRBJ1-5; CDR3 length: 15; D gene: -; CDR3 DNA: TGTGCCAGCAGTGAGCGCTCAGGGATAGGACAGCCCCAGCATTTT; CDR3 protein: CASSERSGIGQPQHF
V gene: TRBV13; J gene: TRBJ2-1; CDR3 length: 14; D gene: -; CDR3 DNA: TGTGCCAGCAGCTTCGAGGGAAGAGACCCCAAGCAGTTCTTC; CDR3 protein: CASSFEGRDPKQFF
V gene: TRBV5-1; J gene: TRBJ2-7; CDR3 length: 17; D gene: TRBD1; CDR3 DNA: TGCGCCAGCAGCGGGGGACAGGGTTCGCCCAGCTCCTACGAGCAGTACTTC; CDR3 protein: CASSGGQGSPSSYEQYF
V gene: TRBV29-1; J gene: TRBJ1-3; CDR3 length: 15; D gene: TRBD1; CDR3 DNA: TGCAGCGTGAGAAGACAGGGTGGCGCTGGAAACACCATATATTTT; CDR3 protein: CSVRRQGGAGNTIYF
V gene: TRBV29-1; J gene: TRBJ2-2; CDR3 length: 13; D gene: -; CDR3 DNA: TGCAGCGTTGCCCCGACCAGGGACGGGGAGCTGTTTTTT; CDR3 protein: CSVAPTRDGELFF
V gene: TRBV7-2; J gene: TRBJ1-1; CDR3 length: 15; D gene: TRBD1; CDR3 DNA: TGTGCCAGCAGCCTAGTCGGGACAGGGGCCACTGAAGCTTTCTTT; CDR3 protein: CASSLVGTGATEAFF
V gene: TRBV4-2; J gene: TRBJ1-2; CDR3 length: 13; D gene: -; CDR3 DNA: TGTGCCAGCAGCCAAGGTGAGGGTTCTGGCTACACCTTC; CDR3 protein: CASSQGEGSGYTF